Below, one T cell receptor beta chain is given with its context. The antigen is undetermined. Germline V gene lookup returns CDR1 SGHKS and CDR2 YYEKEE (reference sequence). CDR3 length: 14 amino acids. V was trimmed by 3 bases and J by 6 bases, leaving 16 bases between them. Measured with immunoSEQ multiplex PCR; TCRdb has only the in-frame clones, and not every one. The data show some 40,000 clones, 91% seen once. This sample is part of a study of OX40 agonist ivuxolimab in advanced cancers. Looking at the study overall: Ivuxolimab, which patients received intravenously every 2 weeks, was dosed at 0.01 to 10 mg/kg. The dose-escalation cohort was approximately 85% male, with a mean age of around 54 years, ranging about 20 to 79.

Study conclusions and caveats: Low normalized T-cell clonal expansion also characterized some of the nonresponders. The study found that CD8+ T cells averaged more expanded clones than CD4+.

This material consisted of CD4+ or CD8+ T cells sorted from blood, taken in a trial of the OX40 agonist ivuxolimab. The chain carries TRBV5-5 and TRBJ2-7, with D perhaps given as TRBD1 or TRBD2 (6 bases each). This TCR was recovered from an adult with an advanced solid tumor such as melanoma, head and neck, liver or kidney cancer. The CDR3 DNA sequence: TGTGCCAGCAGCTCGGGGGCGGGGACAACCGAGCAGTACTTC. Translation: CASSSGAGTTEQYF.